This T cell receptor beta chain appears in the sequencing data of a study of cytomegalovirus exposure and HLA in healthy donors. This clone appeared once. Its matching antigen is unknown. Produced via immunoSEQ multiplex PCR; TCRdb's table is partial and in-frame only. This table holds under 200,000 clones, around 88% found once. The V end was cut by 0 bases, the J end by 1 base, with 9 bases between. Germline CDR1 and CDR2: SEHNR and FQNEAQ (reference sequence). CDR3 length: 15 amino acids. Study conclusions and caveats: Three of the chains that were CMV-associated were confirmed in vitro to be specific for CMV antigens. The tendency of first-cohort TCR clusters to co-occur in the 120 validation repertoires was the finding of a later analysis. The listing of about 150 TCR beta chains classed them as cytomegalovirus-associated. The dataset shows that most TCR sequences were rare, while some public TCRs occurred in many donors.

This receptor was obtained from a woman aged 18 to 35 in good health and CMV-seronegative. The source material was PBMCs. The V call is TRBV7-9, the J call TRBJ2-5; D unresolved. The DNA for the CDR3 is TGTGCCAGCAGCTTAGCGCTCACAGTCCAAGAGACCCAGTACTTC. This codes for CASSLALTVQETQYF.